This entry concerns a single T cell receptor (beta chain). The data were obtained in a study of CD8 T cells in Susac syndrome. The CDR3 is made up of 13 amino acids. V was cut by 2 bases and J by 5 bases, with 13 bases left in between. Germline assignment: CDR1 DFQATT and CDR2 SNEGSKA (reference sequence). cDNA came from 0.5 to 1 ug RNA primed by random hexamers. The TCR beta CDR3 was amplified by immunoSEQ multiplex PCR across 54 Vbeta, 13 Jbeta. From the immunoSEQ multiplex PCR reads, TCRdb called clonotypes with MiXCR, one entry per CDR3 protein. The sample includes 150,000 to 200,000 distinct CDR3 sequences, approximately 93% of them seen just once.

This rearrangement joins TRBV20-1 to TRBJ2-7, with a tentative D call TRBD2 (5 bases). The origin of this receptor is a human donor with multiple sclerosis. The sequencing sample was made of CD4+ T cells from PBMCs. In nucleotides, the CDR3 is TGCAGTGCTAGACCGTCCGGGGTAGACGAGCAGTACTTC. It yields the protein CSARPSGVDEQYF.